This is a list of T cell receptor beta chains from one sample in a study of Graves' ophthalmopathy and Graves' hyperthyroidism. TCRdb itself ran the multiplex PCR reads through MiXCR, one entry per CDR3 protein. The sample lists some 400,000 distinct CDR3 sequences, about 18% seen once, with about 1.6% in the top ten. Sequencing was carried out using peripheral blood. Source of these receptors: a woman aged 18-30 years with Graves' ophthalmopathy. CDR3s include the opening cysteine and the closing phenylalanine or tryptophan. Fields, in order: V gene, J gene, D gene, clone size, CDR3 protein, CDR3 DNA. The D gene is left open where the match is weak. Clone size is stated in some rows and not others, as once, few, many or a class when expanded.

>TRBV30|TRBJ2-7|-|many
CAWSGEGRAEDPYEQYF
TGTGCCTGGAGTGGGGAAGGAAGGGCGGAGGACCCCTACGAGCAGTACTTC
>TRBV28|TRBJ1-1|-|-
CASSFPLGVSNTEAFF
TGTGCCAGCAGTTTTCCTTTAGGGGTTTCGAACACTGAAGCTTTCTTT
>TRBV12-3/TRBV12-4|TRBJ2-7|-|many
CASRPEDHPYEQYF
TGTGCCAGCCGTCCCGAGGACCACCCCTACGAGCAGTACTTC
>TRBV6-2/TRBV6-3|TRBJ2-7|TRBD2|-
CASGTTSGSGEQYF
TGTGCCAGCGGGACGACTAGCGGGTCGGGCGAGCAGTACTTC
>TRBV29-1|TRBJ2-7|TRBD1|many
CSFTGTGGYEQYF
TGCAGCTTCACCGGGACAGGGGGCTACGAGCAGTACTTC
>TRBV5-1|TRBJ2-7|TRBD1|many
CASSLEGAGVSYEQYF
TGCGCCAGCAGCTTGGAGGGGGCAGGGGTTTCCTACGAGCAGTACTTC
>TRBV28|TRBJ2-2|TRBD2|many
CASSSRTSGRPDTGELFF
TGTGCCAGCAGTTCCAGGACTAGCGGGAGACCGGACACCGGGGAGCTGTTTTTT
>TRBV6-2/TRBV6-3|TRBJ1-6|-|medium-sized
CASIHRVNDSPLHF
TGTGCCAGCATCCACAGGGTAAACGATTCACCCCTCCACTTT
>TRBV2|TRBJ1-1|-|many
CASSELQGFENTEAFF
TGTGCCAGCAGTGAACTCCAGGGTTTTGAGAACACTGAAGCTTTCTTT
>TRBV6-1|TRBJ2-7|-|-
CASSQGMIYEQYF
TGTGCCAGTTCGCAGGGGATGATATACGAGCAGTACTTC
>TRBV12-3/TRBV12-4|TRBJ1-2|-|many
CASSQQTENYGYTF
TGTGCCAGCAGTCAACAGACGGAGAACTATGGCTACACCTTC
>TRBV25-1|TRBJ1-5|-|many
CASSDSRVLSNQPQHF
TGTGCCAGCAGTGACAGCCGGGTCCTTAGCAATCAGCCCCAGCATTTT
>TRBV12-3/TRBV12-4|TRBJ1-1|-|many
CASRPLRVSMEAFF
TGTGCCAGCAGGCCCCTCAGGGTATCGATGGAGGCTTTCTTT
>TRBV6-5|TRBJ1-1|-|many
CASSYNTLNTEAFF
TGTGCCAGCAGTTACAATACACTTAACACTGAAGCTTTCTTT
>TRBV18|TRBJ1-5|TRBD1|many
CASSWTGGSNQPQHF
TGTGCCAGCTCATGGACAGGGGGTAGCAATCAGCCCCAGCATTTT
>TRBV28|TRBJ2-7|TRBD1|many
CASRETGMVYEQYF
TGTGCCAGCAGGGAGACAGGGATGGTTTACGAGCAGTACTTC
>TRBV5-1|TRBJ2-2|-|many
CASSLALGLGELFF
TGCGCCAGCAGCTTGGCACTGGGTTTAGGGGAGCTGTTTTTT
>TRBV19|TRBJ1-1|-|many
CASSMRGGGAFF
TGTGCCAGTAGTATGAGGGGCGGCGGAGCTTTCTTT
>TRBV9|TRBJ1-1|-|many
CASSVEGGDTEAFF
TGTGCCAGCAGCGTAGAGGGAGGAGACACTGAAGCTTTCTTT
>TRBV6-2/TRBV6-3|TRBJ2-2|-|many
CASSYFFDTGELFF
TGTGCCAGCAGTTACTTTTTTGACACCGGGGAGCTGTTTTTT
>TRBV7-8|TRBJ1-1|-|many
CASHEGSEAFF
TGTGCCAGTCATGAGGGCAGTGAAGCTTTCTTT
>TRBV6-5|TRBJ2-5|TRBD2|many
CASSPGGLAETETQYF
TGTGCCAGCAGTCCCGGCGGACTAGCCGAAACGGAGACCCAGTACTTC
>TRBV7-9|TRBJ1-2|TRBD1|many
CASSLGQGNGYTF
TGTGCCAGCAGCTTAGGACAGGGTAATGGCTACACCTTC
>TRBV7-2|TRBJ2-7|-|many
CASSPSGTVYEQYF
TGTGCCAGCAGCCCCTCCGGGACCGTATACGAGCAGTACTTC
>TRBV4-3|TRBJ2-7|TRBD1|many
CASSQAGGADDEQYF
TGCGCCAGCAGCCAAGCAGGGGGCGCAGACGACGAGCAGTACTTC
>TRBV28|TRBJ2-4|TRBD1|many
CASTPGQGAKNIQYF
TGTGCCAGCACTCCGGGACAGGGGGCCAAAAACATTCAGTACTTC
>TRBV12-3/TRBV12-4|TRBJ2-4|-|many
CASSLSSGLGIQYF
TGTGCCAGCAGTTTATCCTCAGGGTTGGGCATTCAGTACTTC
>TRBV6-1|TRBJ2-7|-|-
CASSEVDGGIGEQYF
TGTGCCAGCAGTGAAGTGGATGGGGGAATTGGCGAGCAGTACTTC
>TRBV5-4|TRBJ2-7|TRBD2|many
CASSLDRGSGLAGTEQYF
TGTGCCAGCAGCTTGGATAGAGGGTCGGGACTAGCGGGAACCGAGCAGTACTTC
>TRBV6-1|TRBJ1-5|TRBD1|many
CASKGQGAQGNQPQHF
TGTGCCAGCAAGGGACAGGGGGCGCAAGGCAATCAGCCCCAGCATTTT
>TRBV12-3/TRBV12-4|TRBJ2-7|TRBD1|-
CASSTTGVYEQYF
TGTGCCAGCAGCACGACAGGGGTCTACGAGCAGTACTTC
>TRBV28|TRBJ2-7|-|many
CASKPLRGVSYEQYF
TGTGCCAGCAAACCCCTGAGAGGGGTTTCCTACGAGCAGTACTTC